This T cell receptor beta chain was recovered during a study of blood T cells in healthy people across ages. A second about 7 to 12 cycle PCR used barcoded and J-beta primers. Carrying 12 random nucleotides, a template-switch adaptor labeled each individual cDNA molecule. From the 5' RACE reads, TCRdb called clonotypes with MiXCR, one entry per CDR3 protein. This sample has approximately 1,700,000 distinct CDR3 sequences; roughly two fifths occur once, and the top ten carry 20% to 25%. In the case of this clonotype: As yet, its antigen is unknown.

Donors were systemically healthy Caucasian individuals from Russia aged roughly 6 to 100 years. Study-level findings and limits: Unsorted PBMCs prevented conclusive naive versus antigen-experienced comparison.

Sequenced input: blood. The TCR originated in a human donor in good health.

CDR3: CSARDEWRLAGGNKETQYF. The CDR3 DNA reads as TGCAGTGCTAGAGATGAATGGCGACTAGCGGGGGGCAACAAAGAGACCCAGTACTTC. The chain uses TRBV20-1 and TRBJ2-5, with 13 bases identical to TRBD2. Germline loops: CDR1 DFQATT, CDR2 SNEGSKA (reference sequence). The J segment lost 3 bases and the V segment lost 0 bases, leaving 13 bases of the junction unmatched. The length of the CDR3 is 19 residues.